This entry lists 31 T cell receptor beta chains sequenced from one sample in a study of T-cell memory formation after mild COVID-19. TCRdb processed the 5' RACE reads anew with MiXCR; each CDR3 protein has one entry. The sample carries fewer than 95,000 distinct CDR3 sequences, around 16% recorded once. Sequenced: PBMCs or a T cell subset sorted from them (not recorded which). Receptor source: a young man who had mild COVID-19 (a few samples of this study predate the infection). Cell type and time point are not known.

This clonotype came up a few times. The chain combines TRBV19 with TRBJ1-5, with 7 bases identical to TRBD1. V was pared by 5 bases and J by 1 base, with 5 bases of the junction left unmatched. This CDR3 has 15 amino acids. Germline CDR1 reads LNHDA; CDR2 reads SQIVND (reference sequence). In DNA form, the CDR3 reads TGTGCCAGTAGTGCGACAGGGTTAAGCAATCAGCCCCAGCATTTT. As protein: CASSATGLSNQPQHF.

The chain recombines TRBV14 with TRBJ2-5, with 8 positions matching TRBD1. Germline V lookup: CDR1 SGHDN, CDR2 FVKESK. There are 16 residues in the CDR3. V trimming: 5 bases; J trimming: 3 bases; junction bases outside the gene matches: 11. CDR3 bases: TGTGCCAGCAGCGAAGGGACAGGTTCTTTGGAAGAGACCCAGTACTTC. Translating gives CASSEGTGSLEETQYF.

The chain joins TRBV12-3 or TRBV12-4 to TRBJ1-2, with D maybe TRBD1 (6 bases). This CDR3 contains 12 residues. The V end lost 7 bases, the J end lost 8 bases, and 14 bases lay between the germline ends. CDR3 sequence: CASTPLDRGYTF. Here the CDR3 DNA reads TGTGCCAGCACCCCATTAGACAGGGGCTACACCTTC.

Only a few counts were recorded for this clonotype. This rearrangement joins TRBV7-2 to TRBJ2-1; D unresolved. Germline V lookup: CDR1 SGHTA, CDR2 FQGNSA. CDR3 length: 15 residues. V dropped 2 bases and J dropped 0 bases, with 8 bases sitting between them. CDR3 nucleotide sequence: TGTGCCAGCAGCTTAAGTAGGAGCTCCTACAATGAGCAGTTCTTC. This codes for CASSLSRSSYNEQFF.

The chain combines TRBV5-1 with TRBJ2-1; 7 positions match TRBD2. The V and J ends lost 0 bases and 4 bases, in that order; junction bases with no gene match: 4. The V gene's germline CDR1 is SGHRS and CDR2 YFSETQ. The CDR3 contains 15 residues. The CDR3 loop is CASSLVSSGYNEQFF. CDR3 coding DNA: TGCGCCAGCAGCTTGGTGTCTAGCGGATACAATGAGCAGTTCTTC.

The chain recombines TRBV2 with TRBJ1-1; D is uncertain. The CDR3 consists of 11 residues. Germline CDR1 and CDR2: SNHLY and FYNNEI. Trimming shortened V by 10 bases and J by 4 bases, and 10 bases separated the two germline ends. The DNA of the CDR3 is TGTGCCATCCGCGGGGTCACTGAAGCTTTCTTT. This codes for CAIRGVTEAFF.

A few counts support this clonotype. The J gene is TRBJ2-3, the V gene TRBV6-5; 11 bases line up with TRBD2. CDR1 is MNHEY, CDR2 SVGAGI, per germline. Trimming at V came to 4 bases and at J to 7 bases, leaving 10 bases not matched to a gene. The CDR3 sequence is 16 residues long. The chain's CDR3 is CASSWFQTSGANTQYF. The CDR3 nucleotides read TGTGCCAGCAGTTGGTTTCAGACTAGCGGGGCTAATACGCAGTATTTT.

This clonotype was recorded a few times. The chain recombines TRBV15 with TRBJ2-3; 7 bases fit TRBD2. Trimming took 9 bases from V and 1 from J; bases not matched to a gene: 7. The CDR3 length is 14 residues. From germline, CDR1 is LNHNV and CDR2 YYDKDF (reference sequence). Written as DNA, the CDR3 is TGTGCCACTGGAAGGACTAGGGGCACAGATACGCAGTATTTT. Encoded protein: CATGRTRGTDTQYF.

This chain uses TRBV29-1 with TRBJ2-5, with TRBD2 identical over 10 bases. There are 19 residues in the CDR3. Germline loops: CDR1 SQVTM, CDR2 ANQGSEA. V shed 5 bases and J 0 bases; nucleotides not matched to a gene: 18. The CDR3 DNA sequence: TGCAGCGTTTCGGGGCAGGCTAGCGGGGGTATTGGGTACCAAGAGACCCAGTACTTC. This codes for CSVSGQASGGIGYQETQYF.

This clonotype was counted between two and nine times. CDR3 bases: TGTGCCAGCAGTTTAGGGGGCTTTGCTGAAGCTTTCTTT. It codes for CASSLGGFAEAFF. This chain uses TRBV12-3 or TRBV12-4 with TRBJ1-1, with D tentatively TRBD1 (5 bases). This CDR3 comprises 13 residues. The germline V and J ends were trimmed by 1 base and 6 bases, with 9 bases remaining between them.

This clonotype was observed a handful of times. The rearrangement uses TRBV12-3 or TRBV12-4 and TRBJ2-2, with D perhaps being TRBD1 or TRBD2 (6 bases each). The CDR3 covers 16 residues. The V end was cut by 3 bases, the J end by 6 bases, with 17 bases between. The CDR3 loop is CASSLEVTGGPGELFF. The CDR3 DNA is TGTGCCAGCAGTTTGGAAGTGACAGGAGGGCCCGGGGAGCTGTTTTTT.

This clonotype was seen more than once but under ten times. The chain has TRBV12-3 or TRBV12-4 and TRBJ1-1; D unresolved. Trimming shortened V by 4 bases and J by 8 bases, and 14 bases separated the two germline ends. The CDR3 is 13 residues long. As DNA, the CDR3 is TGTGCCAGCAGTTCCGTGACAAGTCGGGAAGCTTTCTTT. It yields the protein CASSSVTSREAFF.

The rearrangement uses TRBV27 and TRBJ2-5; 8 positions agree with TRBD1. Germline CDR1 MNHEY, CDR2 SMNVEV (reference sequence). This CDR3 spans 17 amino acids. The V and J ends lost 5 bases and 1 base, in that order; junction bases with no gene match: 12. The CDR3 spells CASSPNPGGAFQETQYF. DNA for the CDR3: TGTGCCAGCAGTCCGAACCCAGGGGGCGCCTTCCAAGAGACCCAGTACTTC.

This rearrangement joins TRBV5-1 to TRBJ1-2, with D perhaps TRBD1 (6 bases). The CDR3 sequence is 14 residues long. Germline CDR1 SGHRS, CDR2 YFSETQ. V shed 3 bases and J shed 6 bases, with 15 bases lying between them. For the CDR3, the DNA is TGCGCCAGCAGCTCGTACGGGGGCAGCGATGGCTACACCTTC. Protein: CASSSYGGSDGYTF.

This chain links TRBV4-1 with TRBJ2-7; no clear D. The CDR3 runs 13 residues. V gave up 4 bases and J gave up 3 bases, with 10 bases separating them. Germline loops: CDR1 MGHRA, CDR2 YSYEKL. CDR3 DNA sequence: TGCGCCAGCAGCCCATCCGCCTACTACGAGCAGTACTTC. Translation: CASSPSAYYEQYF.

This clonotype was counted only a few times. This rearrangement joins TRBV29-1 to TRBJ2-7; TRBD1 might be the D (5 bases). The length of the CDR3 is 13 residues. V gave up 0 bases and J gave up 7 bases, with 13 bases separating them. Germline V CDR1 and CDR2: SQVTM, ANQGSEA. CDR3: CSVEDEAGSEQYF. CDR3 nucleotides: TGCAGCGTTGAAGATGAAGCAGGGTCGGAGCAGTACTTC.

In its sample, this clonotype was seen many times. The chain recombines TRBV4-2 with TRBJ2-7, with D possibly TRBD2 on 7 matching bases. Germline V lookup: CDR1 LGHNA, CDR2 YNFKEQ. V was trimmed by 4 bases and J by 2 bases, leaving 15 bases between them. CDR3 length equals 15 residues. The CDR3 region has the DNA TGTGCCAGCAGCCCCGAGGACGGGGGGCCCTACGAGCAGTACTTC. It codes for CASSPEDGGPYEQYF.

The count of this clonotype is one. This chain links TRBV27 with TRBJ1-1, with 7 nucleotides matching TRBD1. CDR3 length equals 15 residues. Germline CDR1 is MNHEY and CDR2 is SMNVEV (reference sequence). Unmatched junction bases numbered 9, after V lost 5 bases and J lost 3 bases. CDR3 in DNA: TGTGCCAGCAGTCTACTTCCGGGACAGTACACTGAAGCTTTCTTT. This codes for CASSLLPGQYTEAFF.

Only a few counts were recorded for this clonotype. The chain has TRBV7-9 and TRBJ2-5, with D possibly TRBD2 on 6 matching bases. Between the trimmed V and J ends, which lost 4 bases and 7 bases, there was a span of 22 bases. In germline, CDR1 is SEHNR, CDR2 FQNEAQ (reference sequence). CDR3 length: 16 residues. In nucleotides, the CDR3 is TGTGCCAGCAGCTATCCCGCCCCGGGACGAGCGGGGACCCAGTACTTC. Encoded protein: CASSYPAPGRAGTQYF.

The genes are TRBV2 and TRBJ1-5; tentatively, D is TRBD1 (5 bases). Per germline, CDR1 SNHLY and CDR2 FYNNEI. The CDR3 covers 12 residues. Trimming took 7 bases from V and 4 from J, leaving 8 bases between them. CDR3 loop: CASNGGNQPQHF. The CDR3 DNA sequence: TGTGCCAGCAACGGGGGGAATCAGCCCCAGCATTTT.

This clonotype was counted a few times. The rearrangement joins TRBV9 to TRBJ1-5; D ambiguous. Looked up from germline, CDR1 is SGDLS and CDR2 is YYNGEE. V lost 0 bases, J lost 5 bases, and 9 bases lay in between. The CDR3 length is 14 residues. The CDR3 region has the DNA TGTGCCAGCAGCGTAGGTACGATGGATCAGCCCCAGCATTTT. It yields the protein CASSVGTMDQPQHF.

This clonotype has a handful of counts. The rearrangement joins TRBV29-1 to TRBJ1-2; a weak D match, TRBD1 (5 bases). This CDR3 is 12 amino acids long. Trimming took off 5 bases at V and 10 bases at J, with 17 bases between the two ends. Germline CDR1 is SQVTM and CDR2 is ANQGSEA. The CDR3 DNA follows: TGCAGCGTTATACGGGGCGACTCGGTCTACACCTTC. It encodes CSVIRGDSVYTF.

In this sample, this clonotype turned up a few times. The V and J genes are TRBV2 and TRBJ2-3, with TRBD2 matching 11 bases. The germline gives CDR1 SNHLY, CDR2 FYNNEI. The CDR3 spans 16 residues. With 6 bases clipped from V and 2 bases from J, the junction kept 7 bases outside the gene matches. In nucleotides, the CDR3 is TGTGCCAGCAGCTCCCCGGGACTAGCGGTCACAGATACGCAGTATTTT. The encoded protein is CASSSPGLAVTDTQYF. Combining the CDR3 with reference TRBV2 and TRBJ2-3 gives the whole variable domain EPEVTQTPSHQVTQMGQEVILRCVPISNHLYFYWYRQILGQKVEFLVSFYNNEISEKSEIFDDQFSVERPDGSNFTLKIRSTKLEDSAMYFCASSSPGLAVTDTQYFGPGTRLTVL.

This clonotype was seen just once. In nucleotides, the CDR3 is TGCAGTGCTAGAGGTTCCCTTCTAGCGGGGGGCGTAGCAGATACGCAGTATTTT. Its translation is CSARGSLLAGGVADTQYF. The V and J genes are TRBV20-1 and TRBJ2-3; the match to TRBD2 covers 11 bases. V dropped 1 base and J dropped 4; count of bases not matched to a gene: 13. The CDR3 covers 18 residues. Germline V lookup: CDR1 DFQATT, CDR2 SNEGSKA (reference sequence).

V gene TRBV4-3 combines with J gene TRBJ2-3; TRBD1 might be the D (6 bases). The CDR3 sequence is 15 residues long. The ends were cut back, 0 bases at V and 3 bases at J, with 10 bases in the middle. The germline V gene encodes CDR1 LGHNA and CDR2 YSLEER. The CDR3 spells CASSQEDRPTDTQYF. The CDR3 bases are TGCGCCAGCAGCCAAGAGGACAGACCAACAGATACGCAGTATTTT.

This clonotype has a count of ten or more. This chain uses TRBV9 with TRBJ1-1, with D perhaps matching TRBD1 (6 bases). The ends were cut back, 4 bases at V and 5 bases at J, with 18 bases in the middle. Germline assignment: CDR1 SGDLS and CDR2 YYNGEE. The CDR3 length is 15 residues. The chain's CDR3 is CASSPTRGALTEAFF. Here the CDR3 DNA reads TGTGCCAGCAGCCCAACAAGGGGGGCCCTTACTGAAGCTTTCTTT.

V usage is TRBV2 and J usage is TRBJ2-7, with TRBD2 identical over 7 bases. The CDR3 loop spans 15 amino acids. V lost 3 bases and J lost 4; bases outside the gene matches: 9. Germline V gene sequence: CDR1 SNHLY, CDR2 FYNNEI. In DNA, the CDR3 is TGTGCCAGCAGTGACCCCCAGGCCGGGGGGTACGAGCAGTACGTC. This sequence encodes CASSDPQAGGYEQYV.

This clonotype turned up a few times. J is TRBJ1-1 and V is TRBV12-3 or TRBV12-4, with a weak D call TRBD1 (5 bases). V dropped 2 bases and J dropped 7 bases, with 8 bases sitting between them. CDR3 length equals 12 residues. The CDR3 here is CASSLRGDEAFF. CDR3 coding DNA: TGTGCCAGCAGTTTAAGGGGTGATGAAGCTTTCTTT.

This clonotype turned up a few times. The V call is TRBV7-9, the J call TRBJ2-6; 8 bases match TRBD1. V lost 6 bases and J lost 2; bases outside the gene matches: 12. From germline, CDR1 is SEHNR and CDR2 FQNEAQ (reference sequence). There are 18 residues in the CDR3. The CDR3 nucleotides are TGTGCCAGCAGGGGCCCGACAGGGGATTGGGCTGGGGCCAACGTCCTGACTTTC. Amino acids: CASRGPTGDWAGANVLTF.

The CDR3 coding sequence is TGTGCCAGCTACAGGGGGTCAAATCAGCCCCAGCATTTT. Translation: CASYRGSNQPQHF. V gene TRBV28 combines with J gene TRBJ1-5, with 8 positions matching TRBD1. J gave up 4 bases and V 8 bases, and 4 bases lay outside the gene matches. In germline, CDR1 is MDHEN, CDR2 SYDVKM. The CDR3 covers 13 residues.

This clonotype was detected a few times. The gene calls are TRBV4-1 and TRBJ1-2; D is possibly TRBD1 (5 bases). V was pared by 3 bases and J by 1 base, with 9 bases between. The germline gives CDR1 MGHRA, CDR2 YSYEKL. This CDR3 spans 14 amino acids. Here the CDR3 DNA reads TGCGCCAGCAGCCAGGGGACCGATAACTATGGCTACACCTTC. Translation gives CASSQGTDNYGYTF.